These 16 T cell receptor beta chains were all obtained from the same sample, sequenced in a study of CD8 T cells in Susac syndrome. Reverse transcription used roughly 0.45 to 1 ug RNA and random hexamers. TCRdb passed the immunoSEQ multiplex PCR reads through MiXCR, listing each CDR3 protein once. Seen here are approximately 160,000 distinct CDR3 sequences, 90% to 97% observed once, and the top ten hold around 0.12%. Sequencing was done on a sample of CD4+ T cells from PBMCs. These receptors were collected from a human donor with Susac syndrome.

This sequence joins TRBV7-9 and TRBJ2-7, with 10 bases fitting TRBD1. Per germline, CDR1 SEHNR and CDR2 FQNEAQ (reference sequence). There are 14 residues in the CDR3. The V segment lost 5 bases and the J segment 4 bases; nucleotides outside the gene matches: 5. CDR3 DNA sequence: TGTGCCAGCAGCCCCCGGGACAGGGGTTACGAGCAGTACGTC. Translation: CASSPRDRGYEQYV.

The rearrangement joins TRBV7-3 to TRBJ2-1, with no clear D. CDR3 length: 15 amino acids. Germline V lookup: CDR1 SGHTA, CDR2 FQGTGA. The germline V and J ends were trimmed by 2 bases and 2 bases, with 10 bases remaining between them. The DNA of the CDR3 is TGTGCCAGCAGCTTAGCTGGGGTGGCCTACAATGAGCAGTTCTTC. This translates into CASSLAGVAYNEQFF.

The CDR3 spells CASSPTRGLYNEQFF. CDR3 coding DNA: TGTGCCAGCAGCCCCACGAGGGGTCTCTACAATGAGCAGTTCTTC. The chain is built from TRBV14 and TRBJ2-1; D is possibly TRBD1 or TRBD2 (5 bases each). The CDR3 extends over 15 amino acids. Trimming pared 4 bases from V and 3 bases from J, leaving 13 bases between. The germline V gene has CDR1 SGHDN and CDR2 FVKESK.

V is TRBV2 and J is TRBJ2-1; D is uncertain. Per germline, CDR1 SNHLY and CDR2 FYNNEI. V lost 6 bases and J lost 5, with 11 bases in between. CDR3 length: 13 residues. The CDR3 protein is CASRGHPDNEQFF. The CDR3 DNA sequence: TGTGCCAGCAGAGGTCATCCCGACAATGAGCAGTTCTTC.

V gene TRBV27 combines with J gene TRBJ1-6, with no clear D. The V end was cut by 8 bases, the J end by 7 bases, with 12 bases between. The germline V gene encodes CDR1 MNHEY and CDR2 SMNVEV (reference sequence). This CDR3 has 13 residues. CDR3 coding DNA: TGTGCCAGCGGTTGGAAAATCAATTCACCCCTCCACTTT. Protein sequence: CASGWKINSPLHF.

V usage is TRBV13 and J usage is TRBJ2-1; 14 bases agree with TRBD2. This CDR3 comprises 16 residues. Trimming at V came to 5 bases and at J to 10 bases, leaving 10 bases not matched to a gene. CDR1 is PRHDT and CDR2 is FYEKMQ in the germline V gene (reference sequence). CDR3 amino acids: CASSPGLAGGLGEQFF. DNA of the CDR3: TGTGCCAGCAGCCCTGGACTAGCGGGGGGCCTGGGGGAGCAGTTCTTC.

This rearrangement joins TRBV7-2 to TRBJ2-7, with 9 bases lining up with TRBD1. V lost 0 bases and J lost 3; bases outside the gene matches: 3. Germline V gene sequence: CDR1 SGHTA, CDR2 FQGNSA. The CDR3 extends over 15 amino acids. The DNA for the CDR3 is TGTGCCAGCAGCTTAGCGGACAGGGGATTCTACGAGCAGTACTTC. Residues: CASSLADRGFYEQYF. The whole variable domain, filled in from reference TRBV7-2 and TRBJ2-7, reads GAGVSQSPSNKVTEKGKDVELRCDPISGHTALYWYRQSLGQGLEFLIYFQGNSAPDKSGLPSDRFSAERTGGSVSTLTIQRTQQEDSAVYLCASSLADRGFYEQYFGPGTRLTVT.

CDR3 protein: CASSLNIDRGMETQYF. CDR3 DNA: TGCGCCAGCAGCTTGAATATTGACAGGGGAATGGAGACCCAGTACTTC. V usage is TRBV5-1 and J usage is TRBJ2-5; 8 nucleotides line up with TRBD1. CDR1 SGHRS and CDR2 YFSETQ come from the germline V gene. V trimming: 1 base; J trimming: 5 bases; junction bases outside the gene matches: 10. The length of the CDR3 is 16 residues.

This chain links TRBV2 with TRBJ2-2, with 10 bases lining up with TRBD2. The CDR3 extends over 14 amino acids. V lost 6 bases and J lost 5; bases outside the gene matches: 3. CDR1 and CDR2 from the germline V gene are SNHLY and FYNNEI. This chain's CDR3 is CASRSGRETGELFF. CDR3 DNA sequence: TGTGCCAGCAGAAGCGGGAGGGAAACCGGGGAGCTGTTTTTT.

The chain couples TRBV14 to TRBJ2-1; 7 bases agree with TRBD2. From germline, CDR1 is SGHDN and CDR2 FVKESK. The ends lost 1 base at V and 0 bases at J; junction bases unmatched: 3. This CDR3 contains 16 residues. CDR3 DNA: TGTGCCAGCAGCCAAGGAGCGGGAAGCTCCTACAATGAGCAGTTCTTC. Translated: CASSQGAGSSYNEQFF.

The chain joins TRBV29-1 to TRBJ2-5; 9 nucleotides agree with TRBD1. CDR1 and CDR2 (germline): SQVTM, ANQGSEA. V lost 7 bases to trimming and J lost 4 bases; unmatched junction nucleotides: 7. The CDR3 sequence is 13 residues long. In DNA, the CDR3 is TGCAGCGCCCAACAGGGGGCTATAGAGACCCAGTACTTC. This translates into CSAQQGAIETQYF.

This CDR3 reads CASSPPGGSEDEQYF. CDR3 bases: TGTGCCAGCAGTCCTCCTGGGGGGAGTGAGGACGAGCAGTACTTC. This chain joins TRBV4-2 and TRBJ2-7; maybe TRBD2 (6 bases). V lost 6 bases, J lost 5 bases, and 20 bases lay in between. In germline, CDR1 is LGHNA, CDR2 YNFKEQ. This CDR3 is built from 15 residues.

The rearrangement links TRBV9 to TRBJ2-7, with 12 nucleotides matching TRBD2. The germline CDR1 and CDR2 sequences are SGDLS and YYNGEE. The CDR3 covers 18 residues. J was trimmed by 6 bases and V by 0 bases; bases with no gene match: 13. CDR3 protein: CASSVAPFGLAGPGEQYF. The DNA of the CDR3 is TGTGCCAGCAGCGTAGCTCCCTTCGGACTAGCGGGACCAGGCGAGCAGTACTTC.

The CDR3 sequence is CATSDIAGTSYNEQFF. CDR3 DNA sequence: TGTGCCACCAGTGATATAGCGGGGACCTCCTACAATGAGCAGTTCTTC. This sequence joins TRBV24-1 and TRBJ2-1, with 8 bases lining up with TRBD2. In germline, CDR1 is KGHDR, CDR2 SFDVKD. CDR3 length: 16 amino acids. V lost 3 bases, J lost 0 bases, and 3 bases stayed unmatched.

The rearrangement links TRBV18 to TRBJ1-2; 7 nucleotides line up with TRBD1. Germline assignment: CDR1 KGHSH and CDR2 LQKENI. The CDR3 contains 13 residues. Trimming removed 2 bases from V and 7 bases from J; junction bases left unmatched: 4. For the CDR3, the DNA is TGTGCCAGCTCACCAGGGGACAGTATTGGCTACACCTTC. This gives the protein CASSPGDSIGYTF.

This chain joins TRBV29-1 and TRBJ2-6, with D possibly TRBD1 on 5 matching bases. Germline V gene lookup returns CDR1 SQVTM and CDR2 ANQGSEA. This CDR3 is 14 amino acids long. V lost 1 base, J lost 3 bases, and 7 bases lay in between. Here the CDR3 reads CSVEGGGGANVLTF. The CDR3, as DNA: TGCAGCGTTGAAGGGGGCGGTGGGGCCAACGTCCTGACTTTC.